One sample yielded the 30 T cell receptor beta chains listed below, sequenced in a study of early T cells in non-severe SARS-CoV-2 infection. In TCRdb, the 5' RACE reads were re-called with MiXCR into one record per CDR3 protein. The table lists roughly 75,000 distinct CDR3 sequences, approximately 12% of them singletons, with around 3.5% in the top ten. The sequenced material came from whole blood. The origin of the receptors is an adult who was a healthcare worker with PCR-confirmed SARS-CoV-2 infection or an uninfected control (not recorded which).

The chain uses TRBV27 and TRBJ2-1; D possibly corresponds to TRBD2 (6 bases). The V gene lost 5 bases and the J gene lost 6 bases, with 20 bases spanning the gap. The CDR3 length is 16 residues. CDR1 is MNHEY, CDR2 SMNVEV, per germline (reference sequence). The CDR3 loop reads CASSLRDWPPANEQFF. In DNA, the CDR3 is TGTGCCAGCAGTCTCCGGGACTGGCCCCCGGCCAATGAGCAGTTCTTC.

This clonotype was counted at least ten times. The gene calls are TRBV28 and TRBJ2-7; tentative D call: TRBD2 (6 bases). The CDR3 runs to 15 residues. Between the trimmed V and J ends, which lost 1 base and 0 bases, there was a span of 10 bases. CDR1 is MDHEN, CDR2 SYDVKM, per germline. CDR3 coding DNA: TGTGCCAGCAGTTTATTGGGGACTTTCTCCTACGAGCAGTACTTC. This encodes CASSLLGTFSYEQYF.

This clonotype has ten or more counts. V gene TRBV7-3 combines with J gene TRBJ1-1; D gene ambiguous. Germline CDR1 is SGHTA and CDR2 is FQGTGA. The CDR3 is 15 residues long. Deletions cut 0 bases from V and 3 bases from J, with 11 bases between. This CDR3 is CASSLTPLRDTEAFF. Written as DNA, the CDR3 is TGTGCCAGCAGCTTAACCCCTCTTCGTGACACTGAAGCTTTCTTT.

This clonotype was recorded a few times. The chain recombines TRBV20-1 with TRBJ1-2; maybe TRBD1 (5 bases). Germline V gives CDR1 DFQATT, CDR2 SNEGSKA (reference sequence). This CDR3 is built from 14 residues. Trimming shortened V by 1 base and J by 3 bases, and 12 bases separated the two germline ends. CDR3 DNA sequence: TGCAGTGCTAGAGGTCTAGGGGTACACTATGGCTACACCTTC. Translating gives CSARGLGVHYGYTF.

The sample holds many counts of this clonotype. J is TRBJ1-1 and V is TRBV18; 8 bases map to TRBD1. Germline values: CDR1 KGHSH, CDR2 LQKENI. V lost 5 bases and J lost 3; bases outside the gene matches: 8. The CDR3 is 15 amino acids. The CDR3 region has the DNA TGTGCCAGCTCAACCCGGACAGGGCGCGACACTGAAGCTTTCTTT. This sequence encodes CASSTRTGRDTEAFF.

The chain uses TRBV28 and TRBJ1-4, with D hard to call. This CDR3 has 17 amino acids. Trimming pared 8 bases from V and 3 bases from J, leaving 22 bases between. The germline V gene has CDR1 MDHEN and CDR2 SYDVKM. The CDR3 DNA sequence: TGTGCCAGCGGATCCCCTGAGAACCAACGGGCTAATGAAAAACTGTTTTTT. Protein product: CASGSPENQRANEKLFF.

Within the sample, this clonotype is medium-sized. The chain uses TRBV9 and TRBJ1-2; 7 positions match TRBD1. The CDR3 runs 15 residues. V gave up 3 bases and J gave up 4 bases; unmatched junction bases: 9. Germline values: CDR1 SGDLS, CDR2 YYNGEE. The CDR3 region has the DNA TGTGCCAGCAGCGAGGGGTCAGGGGGTGTCTATGGCTACACCTTC. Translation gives CASSEGSGGVYGYTF.

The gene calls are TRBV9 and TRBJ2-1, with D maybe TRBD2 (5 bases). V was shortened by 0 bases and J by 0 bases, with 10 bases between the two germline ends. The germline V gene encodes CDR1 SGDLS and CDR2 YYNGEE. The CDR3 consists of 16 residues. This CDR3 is CASSVGSVSSYNEQFF. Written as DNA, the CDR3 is TGTGCCAGCAGCGTAGGTAGCGTGAGCTCCTACAATGAGCAGTTCTTC.

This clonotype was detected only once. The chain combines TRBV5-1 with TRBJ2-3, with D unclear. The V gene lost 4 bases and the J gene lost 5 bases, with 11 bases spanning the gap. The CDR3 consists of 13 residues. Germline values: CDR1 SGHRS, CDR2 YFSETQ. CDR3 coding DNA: TGCGCCAGCAGCAGGGCTTGGGGAGATACGCAGTATTTT. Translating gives CASSRAWGDTQYF.

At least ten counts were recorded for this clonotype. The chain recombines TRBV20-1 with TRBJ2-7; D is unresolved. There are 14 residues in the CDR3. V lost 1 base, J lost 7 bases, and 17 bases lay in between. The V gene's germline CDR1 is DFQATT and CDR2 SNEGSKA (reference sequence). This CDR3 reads CSARVQESEGEQYF. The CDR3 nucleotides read TGCAGTGCTAGAGTCCAGGAAAGCGAAGGAGAGCAGTACTTC.

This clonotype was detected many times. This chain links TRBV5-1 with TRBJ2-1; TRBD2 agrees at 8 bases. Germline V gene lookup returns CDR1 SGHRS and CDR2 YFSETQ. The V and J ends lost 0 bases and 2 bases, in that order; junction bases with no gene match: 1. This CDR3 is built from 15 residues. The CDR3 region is CASSLGAGAYNEQFF. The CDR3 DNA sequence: TGCGCCAGCAGCTTGGGAGCGGGAGCCTACAATGAGCAGTTCTTC.

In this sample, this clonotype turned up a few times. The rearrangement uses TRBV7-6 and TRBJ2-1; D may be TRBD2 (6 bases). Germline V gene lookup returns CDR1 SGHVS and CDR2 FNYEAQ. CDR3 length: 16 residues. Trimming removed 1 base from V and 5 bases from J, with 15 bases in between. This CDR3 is CASSLGVAGPNNEQFF. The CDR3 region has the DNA TGTGCCAGCAGCTTAGGCGTTGCGGGGCCTAACAATGAGCAGTTCTTC.

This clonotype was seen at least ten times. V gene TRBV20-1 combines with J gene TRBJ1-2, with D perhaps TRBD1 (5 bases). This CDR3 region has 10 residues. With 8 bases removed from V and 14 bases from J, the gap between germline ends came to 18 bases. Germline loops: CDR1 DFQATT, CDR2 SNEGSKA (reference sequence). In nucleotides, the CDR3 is TGCAGTCAAGGCAGGGATATGGGGACCTTC. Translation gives CSQGRDMGTF.

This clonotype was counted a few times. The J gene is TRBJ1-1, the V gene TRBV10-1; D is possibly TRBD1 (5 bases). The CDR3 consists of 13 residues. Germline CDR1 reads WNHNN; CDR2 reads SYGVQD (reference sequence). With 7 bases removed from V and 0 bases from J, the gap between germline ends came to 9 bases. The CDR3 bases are TGCGCCAGCAAACAACAGGTGAACACTGAAGCTTTCTTT. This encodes CASKQQVNTEAFF.

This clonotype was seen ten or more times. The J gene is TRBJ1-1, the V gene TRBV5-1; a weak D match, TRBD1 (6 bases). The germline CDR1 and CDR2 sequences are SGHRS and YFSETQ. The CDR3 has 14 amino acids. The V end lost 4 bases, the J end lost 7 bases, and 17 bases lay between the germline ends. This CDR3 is CASSLLDRTSEAFF. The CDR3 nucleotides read TGCGCCAGCAGCCTCCTAGACAGGACCAGTGAAGCTTTCTTT.

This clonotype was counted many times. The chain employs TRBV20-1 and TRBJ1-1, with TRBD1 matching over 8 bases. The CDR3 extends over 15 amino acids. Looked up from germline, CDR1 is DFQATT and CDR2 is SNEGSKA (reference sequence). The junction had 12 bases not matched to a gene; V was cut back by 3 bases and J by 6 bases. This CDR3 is CSARGVQGEGAEAFF. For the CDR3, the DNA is TGCAGTGCTAGGGGGGTACAGGGGGAAGGAGCTGAAGCTTTCTTT.

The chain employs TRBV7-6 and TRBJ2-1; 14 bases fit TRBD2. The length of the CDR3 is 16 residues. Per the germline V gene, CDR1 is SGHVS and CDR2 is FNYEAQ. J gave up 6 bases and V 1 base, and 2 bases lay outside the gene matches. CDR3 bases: TGTGCCAGCAGCTTAGTTGGACTAGCGGGAGGCAATGAGCAGTTCTTC. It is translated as CASSLVGLAGGNEQFF. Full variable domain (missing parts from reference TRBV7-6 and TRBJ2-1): GAGVSQSPRYKVTKRGQDVALRCDPISGHVSLYWYRQALGQGPEFLTYFNYEAQQDKSGLPNDRFSAERPEGSISTLTIQRTEQRDSAMYRCASSLVGLAGGNEQFFGPGTRLTVL.

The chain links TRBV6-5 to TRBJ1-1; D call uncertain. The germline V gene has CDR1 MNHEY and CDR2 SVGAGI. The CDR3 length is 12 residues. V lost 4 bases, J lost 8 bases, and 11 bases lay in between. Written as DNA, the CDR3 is TGTGCCAGCAGTTCCCCGAAGTCAGAAGCTTTCTTT. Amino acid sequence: CASSSPKSEAFF.

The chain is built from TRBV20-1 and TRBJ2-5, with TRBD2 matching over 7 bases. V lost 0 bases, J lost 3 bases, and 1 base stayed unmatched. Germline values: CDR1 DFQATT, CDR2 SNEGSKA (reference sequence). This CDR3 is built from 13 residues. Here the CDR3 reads CSARDRGEETQYF. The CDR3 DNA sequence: TGCAGTGCTAGAGATCGGGGGGAAGAGACCCAGTACTTC.

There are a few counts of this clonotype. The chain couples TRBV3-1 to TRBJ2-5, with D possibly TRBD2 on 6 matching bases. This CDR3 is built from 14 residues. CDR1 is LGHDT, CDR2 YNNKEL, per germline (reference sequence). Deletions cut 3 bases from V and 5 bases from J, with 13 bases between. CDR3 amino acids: CASSHHGTRETQYF. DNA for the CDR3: TGTGCCAGCAGCCACCACGGGACTCGGGAGACCCAGTACTTC.

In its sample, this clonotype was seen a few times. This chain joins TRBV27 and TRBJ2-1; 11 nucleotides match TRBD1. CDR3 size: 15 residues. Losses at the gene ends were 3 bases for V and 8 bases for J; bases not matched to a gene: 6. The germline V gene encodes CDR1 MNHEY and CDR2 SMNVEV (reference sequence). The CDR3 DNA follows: TGTGCCAGCAGTTTTGGGACAGGGGGATTCGATGAGCAGTTCTTC. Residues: CASSFGTGGFDEQFF.

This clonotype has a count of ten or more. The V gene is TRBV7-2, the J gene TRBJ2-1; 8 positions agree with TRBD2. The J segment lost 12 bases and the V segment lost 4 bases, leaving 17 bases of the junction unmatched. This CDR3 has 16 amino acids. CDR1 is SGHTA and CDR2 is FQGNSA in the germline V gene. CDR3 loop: CASSSMPGLGKGGQFF. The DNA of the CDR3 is TGTGCCAGCAGCTCCATGCCGGGACTAGGAAAGGGGGGGCAGTTCTTC.

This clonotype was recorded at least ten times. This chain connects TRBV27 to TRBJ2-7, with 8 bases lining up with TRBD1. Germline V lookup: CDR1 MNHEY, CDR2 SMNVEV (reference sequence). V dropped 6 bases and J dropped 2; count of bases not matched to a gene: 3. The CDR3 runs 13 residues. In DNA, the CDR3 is TGTGCCAGCAGCCGGACAGGGACCTACGAGCAGTACTTC. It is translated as CASSRTGTYEQYF.

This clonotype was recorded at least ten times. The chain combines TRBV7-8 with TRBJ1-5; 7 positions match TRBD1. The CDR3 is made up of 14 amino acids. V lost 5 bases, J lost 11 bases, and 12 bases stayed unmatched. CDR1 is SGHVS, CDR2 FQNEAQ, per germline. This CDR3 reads CASSGGTDDFAQHF. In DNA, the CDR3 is TGTGCCAGCAGCGGCGGGACAGACGACTTTGCCCAGCATTTT.

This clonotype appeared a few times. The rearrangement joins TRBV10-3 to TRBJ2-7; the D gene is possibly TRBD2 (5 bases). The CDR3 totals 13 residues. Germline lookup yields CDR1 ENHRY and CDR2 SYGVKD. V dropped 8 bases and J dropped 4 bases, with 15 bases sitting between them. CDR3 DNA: TGTGCCATCGGAAGTGGAGAGGGTTACGAGCAGTACTTC. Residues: CAIGSGEGYEQYF.

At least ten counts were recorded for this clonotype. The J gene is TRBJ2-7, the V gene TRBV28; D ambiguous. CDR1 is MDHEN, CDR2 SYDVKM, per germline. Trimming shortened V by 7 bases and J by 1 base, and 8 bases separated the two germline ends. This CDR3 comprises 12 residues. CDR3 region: CASNRDSYEQYF. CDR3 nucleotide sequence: TGTGCCAGCAATCGAGATTCCTACGAGCAGTACTTC.

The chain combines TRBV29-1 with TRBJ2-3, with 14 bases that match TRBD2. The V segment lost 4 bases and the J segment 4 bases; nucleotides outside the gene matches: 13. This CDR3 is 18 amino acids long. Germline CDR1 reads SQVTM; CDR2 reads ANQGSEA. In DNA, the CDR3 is TGCAGCGTTGCGCTCCCCCGGACTAGCGGGAGGCCGGCAGATACGCAGTATTTT. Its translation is CSVALPRTSGRPADTQYF.

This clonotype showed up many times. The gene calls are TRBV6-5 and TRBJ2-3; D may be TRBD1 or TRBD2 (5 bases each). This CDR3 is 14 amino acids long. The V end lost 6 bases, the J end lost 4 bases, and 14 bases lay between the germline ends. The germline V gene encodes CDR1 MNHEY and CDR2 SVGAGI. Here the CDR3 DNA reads TGTGCCAGCAGCCGAACGAGGGGTGCAGATACGCAGTATTTT. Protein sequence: CASSRTRGADTQYF.

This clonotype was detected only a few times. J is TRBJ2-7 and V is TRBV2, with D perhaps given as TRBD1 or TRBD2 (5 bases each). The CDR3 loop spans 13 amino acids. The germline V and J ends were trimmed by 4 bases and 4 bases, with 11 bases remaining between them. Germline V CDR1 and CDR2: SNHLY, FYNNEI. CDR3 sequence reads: CASSGGTSYEQYF. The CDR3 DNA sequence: TGTGCCAGCAGTGGGGGGACCTCTTACGAGCAGTACTTC.

CDR3 residues: CATSDDRGETYNEQFF. As DNA, the CDR3 is TGTGCCACCAGTGATGACAGGGGCGAAACCTACAATGAGCAGTTCTTC. V gene TRBV24-1 combines with J gene TRBJ2-1; 8 nucleotides align to TRBD1. The CDR3 sequence is 16 residues long. J gave up 2 bases and V 3 bases, and 5 bases lay outside the gene matches. Germline assignment: CDR1 KGHDR and CDR2 SFDVKD.